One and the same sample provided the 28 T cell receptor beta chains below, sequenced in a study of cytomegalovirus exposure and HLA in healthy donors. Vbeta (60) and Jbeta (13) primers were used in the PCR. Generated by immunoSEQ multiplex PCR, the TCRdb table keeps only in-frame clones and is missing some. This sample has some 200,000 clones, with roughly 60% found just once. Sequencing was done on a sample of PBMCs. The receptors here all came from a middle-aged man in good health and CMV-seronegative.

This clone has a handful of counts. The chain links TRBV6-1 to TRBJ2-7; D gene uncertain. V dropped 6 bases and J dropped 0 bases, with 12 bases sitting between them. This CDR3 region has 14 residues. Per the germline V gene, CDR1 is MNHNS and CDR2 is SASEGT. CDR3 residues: CASRVRQDSYEQYF. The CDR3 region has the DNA TGTGCCAGCAGGGTCCGGCAGGACTCCTACGAGCAGTACTTC.

The CDR3 DNA sequence: TGCGCCAGCAGCCCAAGGACTAGCGGGAGTTTGACAGATACGCAGTATTTT. Translated, it gives CASSPRTSGSLTDTQYF. The V and J genes are TRBV5-1 and TRBJ2-3, with TRBD2 matching 13 bases. CDR1 and CDR2 from the germline V gene are SGHRS and YFSETQ. The CDR3 length is 17 residues. V lost 4 bases and J lost 3; bases outside the gene matches: 8.

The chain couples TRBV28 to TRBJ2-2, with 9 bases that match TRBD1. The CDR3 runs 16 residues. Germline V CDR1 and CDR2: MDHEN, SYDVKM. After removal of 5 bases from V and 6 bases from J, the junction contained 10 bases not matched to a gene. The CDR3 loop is CASSRSPGQGPGELFF. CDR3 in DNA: TGTGCCAGCAGTCGGTCACCGGGACAGGGACCCGGGGAGCTGTTTTTT.

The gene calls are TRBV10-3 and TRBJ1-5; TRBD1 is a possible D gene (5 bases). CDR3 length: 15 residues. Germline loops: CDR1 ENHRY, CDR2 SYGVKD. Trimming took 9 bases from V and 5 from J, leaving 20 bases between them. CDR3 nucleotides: TGTGCCATGTCCCCGGGGGATATTTCGTATCAGCCCCAGCATTTT. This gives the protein CAMSPGDISYQPQHF.

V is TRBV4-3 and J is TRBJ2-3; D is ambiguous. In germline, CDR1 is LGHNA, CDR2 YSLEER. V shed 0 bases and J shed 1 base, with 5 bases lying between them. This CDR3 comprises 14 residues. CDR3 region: CASSQDQGTDTQYF. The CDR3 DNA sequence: TGCGCCAGCAGCCAAGATCAGGGCACAGATACGCAGTATTTT.

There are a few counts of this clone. The DNA for the CDR3 is TGTGCCAGCAGCGTAGGCCTAGCGGGGGGGTCCATTGGGGGTACGAACGAGCAGTTCTTC. Protein: CASSVGLAGGSIGGTNEQFF. The chain combines TRBV9 with TRBJ2-1; 12 bases are shared with TRBD2. CDR3 length: 20 amino acids. The trim removed 0 bases at V and 10 bases at J, leaving 20 bases unmatched. CDR1 and CDR2 (germline): SGDLS, YYNGEE.

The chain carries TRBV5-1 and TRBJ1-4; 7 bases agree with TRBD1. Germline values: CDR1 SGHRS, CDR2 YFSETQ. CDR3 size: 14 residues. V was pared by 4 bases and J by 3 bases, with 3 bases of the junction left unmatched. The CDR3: CASSPTGSNEKLFF. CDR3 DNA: TGCGCCAGCAGCCCGACAGGGTCTAATGAAAAACTGTTTTTT. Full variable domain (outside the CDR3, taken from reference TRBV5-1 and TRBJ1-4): KAGVTQTPRYLIKTRGQQVTLSCSPISGHRSVSWYQQTPGQGLQFLFEYFSETQRNKGNFPGRFSGRQFSNSRSEMNVSTLELGDSALYLCASSPTGSNEKLFFGSGTQLSVL.

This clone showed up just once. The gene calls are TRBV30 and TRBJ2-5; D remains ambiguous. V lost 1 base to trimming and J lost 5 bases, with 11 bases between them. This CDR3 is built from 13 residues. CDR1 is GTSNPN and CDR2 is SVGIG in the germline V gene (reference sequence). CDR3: CAWSDLSGETQYF. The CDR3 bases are TGTGCCTGGAGTGACTTGTCCGGGGAGACCCAGTACTTC. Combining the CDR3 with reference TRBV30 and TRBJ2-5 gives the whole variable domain SQTIHQWPATLVQPVGSPLSLECTVEGTSNPNLYWYRQAAGRGLQLLFYSVGIGQISSEVPQNLSASRPQDRQFILSSKKLLLSDSGFYLCAWSDLSGETQYFGPGTRLLVL.

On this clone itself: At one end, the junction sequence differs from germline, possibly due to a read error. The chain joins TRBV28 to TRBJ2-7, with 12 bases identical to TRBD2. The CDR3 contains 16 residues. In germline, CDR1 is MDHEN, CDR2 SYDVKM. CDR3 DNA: TGTGCCAGCAGTCCACTAGAGGCCAGACTAGCGGGAGTCTCTAACTTC. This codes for CASSPLEARLAGVSNF.

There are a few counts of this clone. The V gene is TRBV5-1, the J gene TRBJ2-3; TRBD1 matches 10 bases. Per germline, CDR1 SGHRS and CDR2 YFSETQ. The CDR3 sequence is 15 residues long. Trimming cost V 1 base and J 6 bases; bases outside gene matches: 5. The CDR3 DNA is TGCGCCAGCAGCTTGAACGCGGGACAGGGGGATACGCAGTATTTT. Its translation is CASSLNAGQGDTQYF.

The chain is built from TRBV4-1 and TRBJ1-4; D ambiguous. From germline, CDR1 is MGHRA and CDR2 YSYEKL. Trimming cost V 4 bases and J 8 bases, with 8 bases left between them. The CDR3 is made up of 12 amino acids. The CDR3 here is CASSPIPEKLFF. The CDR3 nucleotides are TGCGCCAGCAGCCCAATCCCCGAAAAACTGTTTTTT.

The CDR3 bases are TGTGCCAGCAGATGGACCTCGGAGGGCTCCTACGAGCAGTACTTC. Its protein is CASRWTSEGSYEQYF. This chain uses TRBV6-1 with TRBJ2-7, with a weak D call TRBD2 (6 bases). Trimming removed 6 bases at V and 0 bases at J, with 15 bases between. The CDR3 runs to 15 residues. CDR1 is MNHNS, CDR2 SASEGT, per germline.

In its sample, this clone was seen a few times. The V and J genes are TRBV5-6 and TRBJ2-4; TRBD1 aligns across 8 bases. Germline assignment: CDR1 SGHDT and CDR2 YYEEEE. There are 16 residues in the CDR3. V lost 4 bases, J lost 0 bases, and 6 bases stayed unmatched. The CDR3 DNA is TGTGCCAGCAGCCCGGGACAGGCCTTAGCCAAAAACATTCAGTACTTC. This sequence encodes CASSPGQALAKNIQYF.

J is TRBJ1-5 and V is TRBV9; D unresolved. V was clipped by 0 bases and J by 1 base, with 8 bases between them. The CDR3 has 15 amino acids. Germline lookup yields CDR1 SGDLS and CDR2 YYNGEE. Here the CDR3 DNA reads TGTGCCAGCAGCGTAGGCCCAGTAAGCAATCAGCCCCAGCATTTT. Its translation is CASSVGPVSNQPQHF.

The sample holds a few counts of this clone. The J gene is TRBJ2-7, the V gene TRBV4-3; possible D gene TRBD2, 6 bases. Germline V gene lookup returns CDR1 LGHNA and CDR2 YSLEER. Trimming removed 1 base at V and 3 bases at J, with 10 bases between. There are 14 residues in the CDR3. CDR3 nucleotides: TGCGCCAGCAGCCAAGGTTGGGGAGGCTACGAGCAGTACTTC. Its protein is CASSQGWGGYEQYF.

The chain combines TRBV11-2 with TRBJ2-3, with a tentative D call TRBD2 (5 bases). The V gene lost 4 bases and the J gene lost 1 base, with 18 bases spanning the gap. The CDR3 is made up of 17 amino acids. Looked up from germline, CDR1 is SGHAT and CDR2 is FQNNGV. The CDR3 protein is CASSYRTQITGTDTQYF. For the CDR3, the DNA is TGTGCCAGCAGCTACCGGACTCAAATCACTGGCACAGATACGCAGTATTTT. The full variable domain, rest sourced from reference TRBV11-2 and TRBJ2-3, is EAGVAQSPRYKIIEKRQSVAFWCNPISGHATLYWYQQILGQGPKLLIQFQNNGVVDDSQLPKDRFSAERLKGVDSTLKIQPAKLEDSAVYLCASSYRTQITGTDTQYFGPGTRLTVL.

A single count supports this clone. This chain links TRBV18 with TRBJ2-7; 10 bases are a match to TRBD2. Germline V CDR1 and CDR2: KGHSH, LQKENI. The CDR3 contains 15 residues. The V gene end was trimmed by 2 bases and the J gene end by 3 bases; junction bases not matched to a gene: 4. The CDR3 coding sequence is TGTGCCAGCTCACCAAGGCTAGCGGGAGACTACGAGCAGTACTTC. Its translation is CASSPRLAGDYEQYF.

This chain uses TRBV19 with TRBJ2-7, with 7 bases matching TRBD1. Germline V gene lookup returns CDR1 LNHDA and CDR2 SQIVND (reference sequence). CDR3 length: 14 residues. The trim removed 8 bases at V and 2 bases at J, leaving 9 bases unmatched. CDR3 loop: CASQNRDSPYEQYF. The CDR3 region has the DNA TGTGCCAGTCAGAACCGGGACAGCCCCTACGAGCAGTACTTC.

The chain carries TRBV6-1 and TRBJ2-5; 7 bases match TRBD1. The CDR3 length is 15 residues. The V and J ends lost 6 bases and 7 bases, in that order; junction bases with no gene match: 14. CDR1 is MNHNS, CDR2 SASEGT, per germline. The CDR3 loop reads CASRYGQDLRSTQYF. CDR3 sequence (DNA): TGTGCCAGCAGGTACGGACAGGATCTTCGATCGACCCAGTACTTC.

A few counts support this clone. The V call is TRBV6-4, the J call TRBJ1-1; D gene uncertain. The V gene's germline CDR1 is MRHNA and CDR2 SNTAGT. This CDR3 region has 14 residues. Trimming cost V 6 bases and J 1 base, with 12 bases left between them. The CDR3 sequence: CASRDTDRNTEAFF. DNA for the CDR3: TGTGCCAGCAGAGACACAGATCGGAACACTGAAGCTTTCTTT.

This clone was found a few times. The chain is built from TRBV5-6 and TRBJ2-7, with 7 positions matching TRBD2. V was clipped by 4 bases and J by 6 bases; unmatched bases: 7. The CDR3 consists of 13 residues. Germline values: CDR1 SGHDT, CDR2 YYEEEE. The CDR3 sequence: CASSGTIAPEQYF. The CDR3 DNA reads TGTGCCAGCAGCGGGACTATCGCGCCCGAGCAGTACTTC.

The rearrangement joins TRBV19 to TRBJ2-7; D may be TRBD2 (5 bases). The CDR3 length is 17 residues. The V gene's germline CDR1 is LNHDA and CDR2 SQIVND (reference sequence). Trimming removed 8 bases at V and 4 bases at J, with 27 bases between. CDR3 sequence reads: CASRPSGGSTLYYEQYF. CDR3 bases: TGTGCCAGTCGACCATCAGGAGGCAGCACACTATATTACGAGCAGTACTTC.

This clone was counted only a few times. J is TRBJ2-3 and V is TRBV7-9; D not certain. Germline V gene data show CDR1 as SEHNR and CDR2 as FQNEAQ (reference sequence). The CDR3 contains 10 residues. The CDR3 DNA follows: TGTGGTTCGGGCACAGATACGCAGTATTTT. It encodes CGSGTDTQYF.

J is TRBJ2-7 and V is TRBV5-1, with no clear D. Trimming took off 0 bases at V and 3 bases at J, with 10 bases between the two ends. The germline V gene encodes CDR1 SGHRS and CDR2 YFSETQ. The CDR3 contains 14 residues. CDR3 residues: CASSLVQVDYEQYF. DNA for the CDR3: TGCGCCAGCAGCTTGGTTCAGGTGGACTACGAGCAGTACTTC.

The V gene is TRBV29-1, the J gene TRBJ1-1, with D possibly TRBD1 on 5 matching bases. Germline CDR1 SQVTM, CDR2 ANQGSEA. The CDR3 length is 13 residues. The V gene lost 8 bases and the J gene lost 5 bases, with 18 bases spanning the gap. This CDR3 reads CSPGPGRGTEAFF. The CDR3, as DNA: TGCAGCCCAGGACCGGGTCGGGGGACTGAAGCTTTCTTT.

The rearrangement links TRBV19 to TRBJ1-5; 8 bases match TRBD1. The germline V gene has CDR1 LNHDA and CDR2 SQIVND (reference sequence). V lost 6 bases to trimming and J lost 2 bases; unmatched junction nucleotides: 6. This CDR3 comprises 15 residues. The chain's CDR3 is CASRTLTGGNQPQHF. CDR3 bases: TGTGCCAGTAGGACCTTGACAGGGGGCAATCAGCCCCAGCATTTT.

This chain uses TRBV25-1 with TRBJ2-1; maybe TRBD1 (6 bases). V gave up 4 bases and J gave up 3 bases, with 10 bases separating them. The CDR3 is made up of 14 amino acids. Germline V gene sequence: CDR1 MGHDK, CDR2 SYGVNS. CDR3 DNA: TGTGCCAGCAGTGCCCAGGGGAGCTACAATGAGCAGTTCTTC. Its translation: CASSAQGSYNEQFF.

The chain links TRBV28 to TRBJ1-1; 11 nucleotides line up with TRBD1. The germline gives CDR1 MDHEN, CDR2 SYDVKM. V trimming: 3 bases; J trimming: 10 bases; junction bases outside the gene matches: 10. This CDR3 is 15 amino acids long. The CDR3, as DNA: TGTGCCAGCAGTTTGGGGGACAGGGGGAGTTTGGGAGCTTTCTTT. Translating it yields CASSLGDRGSLGAFF.